This TCR beta chain is from a study of blood T cell repertoires in COVID-19. Sequencing was performed with immunoSEQ multiplex PCR; in TCRdb, only in-frame clones are kept and a portion is missing. The sample contains under 90,000 clones, 70% to 90% of which appear only once. The germline gives CDR1 SGHRS, CDR2 YFSETQ. The V segment lost 4 bases and the J segment 5 bases; nucleotides outside the gene matches: 8. CDR3 length equals 15 residues. The source is a man aged 55 to 70 with acute or convalescent COVID-19. The chain combines TRBV5-1 with TRBJ2-1; 8 nucleotides line up with TRBD2. The specimen sequenced was peripheral blood. The CDR3 coding sequence is TGCGCCAGCAGCCAACAGGGACTAGTGGACAATGAGCAGTTCTTC. As protein: CASSQQGLVDNEQFF.